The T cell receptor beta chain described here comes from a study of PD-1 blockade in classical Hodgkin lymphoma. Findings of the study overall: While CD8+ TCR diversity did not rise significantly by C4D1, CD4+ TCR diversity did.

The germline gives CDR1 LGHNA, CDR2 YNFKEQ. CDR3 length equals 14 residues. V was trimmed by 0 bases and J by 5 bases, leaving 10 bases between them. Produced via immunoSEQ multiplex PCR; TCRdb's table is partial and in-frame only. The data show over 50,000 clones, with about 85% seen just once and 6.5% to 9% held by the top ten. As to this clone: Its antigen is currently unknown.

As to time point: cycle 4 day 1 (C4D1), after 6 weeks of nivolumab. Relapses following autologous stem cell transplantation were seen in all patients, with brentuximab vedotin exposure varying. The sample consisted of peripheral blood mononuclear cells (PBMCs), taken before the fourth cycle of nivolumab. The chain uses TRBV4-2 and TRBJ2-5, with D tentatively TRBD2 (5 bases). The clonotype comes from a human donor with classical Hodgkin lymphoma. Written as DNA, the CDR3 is TGTGCCAGCAGCCAAGAAGCGGCAGCCGAGACCCAGTACTTC. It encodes CASSQEAAAETQYF.